These T cell receptor beta chains were read from a single sample in a study of resident and recirculating memory T cells in vitiligo. Profiled with immunoSEQ multiplex PCR; TCRdb holds only in-frame clones, not every one. The sample consists of 55,000 to 75,000 clones, roughly 90% of them appearing once. The material sequenced was blood. The receptors derive from a male donor with vitiligo. CDR3s include the opening cysteine and the closing phenylalanine or tryptophan. The D gene is left open where the match is weak. The size entry is marked missing in some rows and otherwise reads once, few, many or a size class.

J gene	D gene	V gene	clone size	CDR3 protein	CDR3 DNA
TRBJ1-1	NA	TRBV5-6	NA	CASSSLRGTAFF	TGTGCCAGCAGCTCGCTCCGGGGGACAGCTTTCTTT
TRBJ2-6	NA	TRBV16	NA	CASSQFQRDILSGANVLTF	TGTGCCAGCAGCCAATTTCAAAGGGACATCCTCTCTGGGGCCAACGTCCTGACTTTC
TRBJ1-4	NA	TRBV7-2	NA	CASSVGGYNEKLFF	TGTGCCAGCAGCGTGGGGGGGTATAATGAAAAACTGTTTTTT
TRBJ2-5	NA	TRBV7-9	NA	CASSLGLAGETQYF	TGTGCCAGCAGCTTAGGGCTAGCTGGGGAGACCCAGTACTTC
TRBJ2-3	TRBD2	TRBV5-6	NA	CASSLLAGGTTDTQYF	TGTGCCAGCAGCTTACTAGCGGGGGGGACCACAGATACGCAGTATTTT
TRBJ2-3	NA	TRBV10-3	NA	CAIAGLNTDTQYF	TGTGCCATCGCGGGATTGAACACAGATACGCAGTATTTT
TRBJ1-2	TRBD1	TRBV4-3	NA	CASSQEGTANYGYTF	TGCGCCAGCAGCCAAGAAGGGACAGCTAACTATGGCTACACCTTC
TRBJ1-2	TRBD1	TRBV5-1	NA	CASSLRLRQGRGYTF	TGCGCCAGCAGCTTGCGATTACGACAGGGCCGCGGCTACACCTTC
TRBJ2-5	TRBD2	TRBV6-1	NA	CASSEGQGVSGGAGAQYF	TGTGCCAGCAGTGAAGGACAGGGGGTTAGCGGGGGGGCCGGTGCCCAGTACTTC
TRBJ1-1	NA	TRBV9	few	CASSDTGNTEAFF	TGTGCCAGCAGCGATACAGGGAACACTGAAGCTTTCTTT
TRBJ1-2	NA	TRBV6-5	NA	CASSPGGAALYGYTF	TGTGCCAGCAGTCCCGGGGGGGCGGCCCTCTATGGCTACACCTTC
TRBJ2-1	TRBD1	TRBV7-3	NA	CASSSTPRRTGNYNEQFF	TGTGCCAGCAGCTCCACTCCCAGGAGGACAGGGAATTACAATGAGCAGTTCTTC
TRBJ1-4	NA	TRBV19	NA	CASSSRSNEKLFF	TGTGCCAGTAGTTCCAGATCTAATGAAAAACTGTTTTTT
TRBJ1-5	NA	TRBV7-2	NA	CASSLGGYSNQPQHF	TGTGCCAGCAGCTTGGGGGGTTATAGCAATCAGCCCCAGCATTTT
TRBJ2-3	NA	TRBV19	NA	CASSIVVGAGADTQYF	TGTGCCAGTAGTATAGTGGTCGGAGCGGGCGCAGATACGCAGTATTTT
TRBJ1-2	NA	TRBV6-5	NA	CASSERGISYGYTF	TGTGCCAGCAGTGAACGGGGAATTTCCTATGGCTACACCTTC
TRBJ1-2	TRBD1	TRBV5-8	NA	CASSQSRDRGVSRYGYTF	TGTGCCAGCAGCCAGTCCCGGGACAGGGGCGTTTCTCGGTATGGCTACACCTTC
TRBJ1-2	TRBD1	TRBV5-6	NA	CASSPGGPANYGYTF	TGTGCCAGCAGCCCAGGGGGGCCAGCTAACTATGGCTACACCTTC
TRBJ2-7	NA	TRBV11-2	NA	CASSLGLGSSYEQYF	TGTGCCAGCAGCTTAGGGCTGGGGAGCTCCTACGAGCAGTACTTC
TRBJ2-1	TRBD2	TRBV7-9	NA	CASSPGLAGALPGFF	TGTGCCAGCAGCCCGGGACTAGCGGGAGCACTCCCTGGGTTCTTC
TRBJ1-4	NA	TRBV5-4	NA	CASSLGGRSLLGNEKLFF	TGTGCCAGCAGCTTGGGGGGCAGGTCTTTACTGGGAAATGAAAAACTGTTTTTT
TRBJ2-7	NA	TRBV7-2	NA	CASSLVRGSSYEQYF	TGTGCCAGCAGCTTAGTCAGGGGCAGCTCCTACGAGCAGTACTTC